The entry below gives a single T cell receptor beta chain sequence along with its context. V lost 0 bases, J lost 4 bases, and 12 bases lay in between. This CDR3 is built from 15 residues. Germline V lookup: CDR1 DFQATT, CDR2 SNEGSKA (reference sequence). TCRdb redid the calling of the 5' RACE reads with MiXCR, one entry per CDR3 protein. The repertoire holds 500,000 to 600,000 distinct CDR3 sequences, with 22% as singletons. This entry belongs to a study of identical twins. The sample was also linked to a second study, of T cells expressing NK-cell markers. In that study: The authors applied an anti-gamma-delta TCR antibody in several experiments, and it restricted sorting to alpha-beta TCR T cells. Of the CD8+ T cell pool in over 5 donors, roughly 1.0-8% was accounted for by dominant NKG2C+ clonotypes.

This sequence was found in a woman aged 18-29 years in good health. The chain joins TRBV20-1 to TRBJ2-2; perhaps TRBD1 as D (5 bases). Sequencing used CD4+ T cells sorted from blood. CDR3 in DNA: TGCAGTGCTAGAGATTGGGGCAGGGCCACCGGGGAGCTGTTTTTT. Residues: CSARDWGRATGELFF.